Shown below are 23 T cell receptor beta chains from a single sample sequenced in a study of blood T cell repertoires in COVID-19. TCRdb's copy holds only in-frame clones and misses some; the assay was immunoSEQ multiplex PCR. Of 150,000 to 200,000 clones listed, about 86% are singletons. The sequenced sample consisted of peripheral blood. These receptors originate from a man in his forties or fifties with active or convalescent COVID-19.

As to this clone: The same CDR3 can be traced to other DNA sequences in this sample. The J gene is TRBJ2-7, the V gene TRBV20-1; possibly TRBD1 for D (5 bases). V dropped 6 bases and J dropped 3 bases, with 9 bases sitting between them. CDR3 length: 11 residues. Germline lookup yields CDR1 DFQATT and CDR2 SNEGSKA (reference sequence). The CDR3 sequence is CSARTSYEQYF. The CDR3 nucleotides read TGCAGTGCAAGGACAAGCTACGAGCAGTACTTC.

The J gene is TRBJ1-3, the V gene TRBV16; 7 bases align to TRBD1. Losses at the gene ends were 4 bases for V and 0 bases for J; bases not matched to a gene: 9. This CDR3 has 17 residues. The germline gives CDR1 KGHSY, CDR2 FQNENV. This CDR3 is CASSRLGTVLSGNTIYF. In DNA, the CDR3 is TGTGCCAGCAGCCGCCTTGGGACAGTGCTCTCTGGAAACACCATATATTTT.

In regard to this clone: In the same sample, other DNA sequences code for this CDR3. V is TRBV6-6 and J is TRBJ1-5; D gene uncertain. CDR1 and CDR2 from the germline V gene are MNHNY and SVGAGI (reference sequence). The ends were cut back, 0 bases at V and 4 bases at J, with 7 bases in the middle. This CDR3 is built from 14 residues. DNA of the CDR3: TGTGCCAGCAGTTACTCGGAGGAGAATCAGCCCCAGCATTTT. This codes for CASSYSEENQPQHF.

As DNA, the CDR3 is TGTGCCAGCAGCTTAGCCGGGAGTACAGATACGCAGTATTTT. It translates to CASSLAGSTDTQYF. The rearrangement links TRBV7-9 to TRBJ2-3; TRBD2 might be the D (6 bases). The CDR3 runs to 14 residues. CDR1 and CDR2 (germline): SEHNR, FQNEAQ (reference sequence). The ends were cut back, 0 bases at V and 3 bases at J, with 7 bases in the middle.

V gene TRBV15 combines with J gene TRBJ1-2; TRBD1 agrees at 10 bases. The CDR3 is 16 amino acids. Germline V gives CDR1 LNHNV, CDR2 YYDKDF (reference sequence). The ends lost 0 bases at V and 4 bases at J; junction bases unmatched: 5. CDR3 residues: CATSRDGTGAGYGYTF. The CDR3 DNA follows: TGTGCCACCAGCAGAGATGGGACAGGGGCTGGCTATGGCTACACCTTC.

The J gene is TRBJ1-5, the V gene TRBV6-5; 7 bases fit TRBD1. The CDR3 is 15 residues long. The germline CDR1 and CDR2 sequences are MNHEY and SVGAGI. V was clipped by 6 bases and J by 0 bases; unmatched bases: 5. CDR3 sequence: CASRPGQLSNQPQHF. The CDR3 DNA reads TGTGCCAGCAGGCCGGGACAGCTTAGCAATCAGCCCCAGCATTTT.

The V and J genes are TRBV5-4 and TRBJ1-1, with 9 positions matching TRBD1. The CDR3 spans 15 residues. Germline V gives CDR1 SGHNT, CDR2 YYREEE (reference sequence). The ends lost 5 bases at V and 5 bases at J; junction bases unmatched: 10. The chain's CDR3 is CASSRDGQGRTEAFF. The DNA of the CDR3 is TGTGCCAGCAGTCGCGACGGACAGGGGAGGACTGAAGCTTTCTTT. Based on the CDR3 plus reference TRBV5-4 and TRBJ1-1, the full variable domain is ETGVTQSPTHLIKTRGQQVTLRCSSQSGHNTVSWYQQALGQGPQFIFQYYREEENGRGNFPPRFSGLQFPNYSSELNVNALELDDSALYLCASSRDGQGRTEAFFGQGTRLTVV.

The chain combines TRBV9 with TRBJ2-3; maybe TRBD2 (6 bases). From germline, CDR1 is SGDLS and CDR2 YYNGEE. The V end lost 0 bases, the J end lost 5 bases, and 19 bases lay between the germline ends. CDR3 length: 17 amino acids. The CDR3: CASSVGPIFGGGDTQYF. The CDR3 DNA follows: TGTGCCAGCAGCGTAGGACCGATCTTCGGGGGAGGAGATACGCAGTATTTT.

The chain carries TRBV4-1 and TRBJ1-1; a possible D gene is TRBD1 (5 bases). The CDR3 spans 13 residues. The germline V gene has CDR1 MGHRA and CDR2 YSYEKL. The germline V and J ends were trimmed by 11 bases and 6 bases, with 19 bases remaining between them. CDR3 in amino acids: CAAILGRRSEAFF. The CDR3 nucleotides are TGCGCCGCAATTCTGGGGCGTAGGTCTGAAGCTTTCTTT.

The rearrangement uses TRBV7-9 and TRBJ1-1, with 10 bases identical to TRBD1. After removal of 4 bases from V and 5 bases from J, the junction contained 7 bases not matched to a gene. Germline V gene sequence: CDR1 SEHNR, CDR2 FQNEAQ (reference sequence). The CDR3 is made up of 15 amino acids. In DNA form, the CDR3 reads TGTGCCAGCAGCTCTGAGACAGGGGGCGCGACTGAAGCTTTCTTT. It translates to CASSSETGGATEAFF.

The V call is TRBV12-5, the J call TRBJ1-6, with unresolved D. There are 17 residues in the CDR3. V was shortened by 0 bases and J by 3 bases, with 12 bases between the two germline ends. Germline V gene data show CDR1 as LGHNT and CDR2 as FRNRAP. DNA of the CDR3: TGTGCTAGTGGTTTGGTACTTAACCCACGCTATAATTCACCCCTCCACTTT. The encoded protein is CASGLVLNPRYNSPLHF.

The chain uses TRBV19 and TRBJ1-5, with 7 bases fitting TRBD1. The germline V gene has CDR1 LNHDA and CDR2 SQIVND (reference sequence). The CDR3 covers 15 residues. J was trimmed by 4 bases and V by 5 bases; bases with no gene match: 8. This CDR3 is CASSFQGEPNQPQHF. The CDR3 DNA reads as TGTGCCAGTAGTTTCCAGGGGGAACCTAATCAGCCCCAGCATTTT.

The chain couples TRBV7-2 to TRBJ2-3; TRBD2 matches at 9 bases. The CDR3 has 17 residues. From germline, CDR1 is SGHTA and CDR2 FQGNSA. The ends lost 1 base at V and 6 bases at J; junction bases unmatched: 11. The CDR3 sequence: CASSLVVLAGTGDTQYF. CDR3 bases: TGTGCCAGCAGCTTAGTAGTGCTAGCGGGGACGGGGGATACGCAGTATTTT.

V usage is TRBV3-1 (or the pseudogene TRBV3-2) and J usage is TRBJ2-3; D remains ambiguous. The CDR3 is 15 residues long. Germline V gene data show CDR1 as LGHDT and CDR2 as YNNKEL (reference sequence). V lost 0 bases to trimming and J lost 4 bases, with 11 bases between them. The CDR3 loop is CASSQDLGASDTQYF. As DNA, the CDR3 is TGTGCCAGCAGCCAAGACCTAGGAGCCTCAGATACGCAGTATTTT.

The chain has TRBV3-1 (or the pseudogene TRBV3-2) and TRBJ1-1; no clear D. V was cut by 2 bases and J by 2 bases, with 9 bases left in between. CDR1 and CDR2 from the germline V gene are LGHDT and YNNKEL (reference sequence). There are 14 residues in the CDR3. The CDR3 here is CASSQPPGNTEAFF. As DNA, the CDR3 is TGTGCCAGCAGCCAACCTCCAGGAAACACTGAAGCTTTCTTT.

The CDR3 DNA reads TGTGCCATCAGTGAGTCGACGACTAGCGGGGGCCAAAATACGCAGTATTTT. Its translation is CAISESTTSGGQNTQYF. V usage is TRBV10-3 and J usage is TRBJ2-3; the match to TRBD2 covers 12 bases. The V segment lost 0 bases and the J segment 7 bases; nucleotides outside the gene matches: 8. CDR1 is ENHRY and CDR2 is SYGVKD in the germline V gene. The CDR3 runs to 17 residues.

The V call is TRBV4-3, the J call TRBJ1-4; D is perhaps TRBD1 (5 bases). The CDR3 has 14 residues. Germline loops: CDR1 LGHNA, CDR2 YSLEER. Between the trimmed V and J ends, which lost 0 bases and 8 bases, there was a span of 10 bases. Written as DNA, the CDR3 is TGCGCCAGCAGCCAAGAAGGGGTCCAAGAAAAACTGTTTTTT. It is translated as CASSQEGVQEKLFF.

The V gene is TRBV5-1, the J gene TRBJ2-7, with TRBD1 identical over 7 bases. V dropped 5 bases and J dropped 0; count of bases not matched to a gene: 8. Germline assignment: CDR1 SGHRS and CDR2 YFSETQ. This CDR3 contains 15 residues. The CDR3 DNA sequence: TGCGCCAGCAGTCTGTTTGGGGACAGCTCCTACGAGCAGTACTTC. Encoded protein: CASSLFGDSSYEQYF.

The V call is TRBV4-1, the J call TRBJ1-1, with a possible D match to TRBD1 (6 bases). The CDR3 runs to 13 residues. V was clipped by 1 base and J by 8 bases, with 11 bases between them. Germline V gene lookup returns CDR1 MGHRA and CDR2 YSYEKL. The CDR3: CASSQVEQGEAFF. DNA for the CDR3: TGCGCCAGCAGCCAAGTAGAACAGGGAGAAGCTTTCTTT.

This CDR3 is CASSLAPWREGSYEQYF. DNA for the CDR3: TGTGCCAGCAGCTTAGCCCCTTGGCGGGAGGGCTCCTACGAGCAGTACTTC. The chain joins TRBV11-2 to TRBJ2-7; 9 bases line up with TRBD2. This CDR3 has 17 amino acids. Trimming at V came to 1 base and at J to 0 bases, leaving 7 bases not matched to a gene. In germline, CDR1 is SGHAT, CDR2 FQNNGV.

This clone was observed a single time. The chain couples TRBV10-3 to TRBJ2-3; D call uncertain. Trimming shortened V by 8 bases and J by 2 bases, and 11 bases separated the two germline ends. The V gene's germline CDR1 is ENHRY and CDR2 SYGVKD. The CDR3 has 13 residues. The DNA for the CDR3 is TGTGCCATCGAGGAGCAGTACACAGATACGCAGTATTTT. This gives the protein CAIEEQYTDTQYF.

This chain uses TRBV6-5 with TRBJ1-2, with 12 positions matching TRBD1. Germline trimming cut 4 bases from V and 8 bases from J; bases unmatched to any gene: 11. Germline V lookup: CDR1 MNHEY, CDR2 SVGAGI. CDR3 length: 16 amino acids. CDR3 sequence reads: CASSSPRDRGHRGYTF. The CDR3 region has the DNA TGTGCCAGCAGTTCTCCCCGGGACAGGGGGCATCGAGGCTACACCTTC.

This clone was seen more than once but under ten times. The CDR3 DNA is TGTGCCACCGCCACCGTAGCGGGAGTGATAGATACGCAGTATTTT. This encodes CATATVAGVIDTQYF. The genes are TRBV9 and TRBJ2-3; TRBD2 agrees at 9 bases. J lost 5 bases, V lost 9 bases, and 13 bases had no gene match. CDR1 SGDLS and CDR2 YYNGEE come from the germline V gene. The CDR3 sequence is 15 residues long.